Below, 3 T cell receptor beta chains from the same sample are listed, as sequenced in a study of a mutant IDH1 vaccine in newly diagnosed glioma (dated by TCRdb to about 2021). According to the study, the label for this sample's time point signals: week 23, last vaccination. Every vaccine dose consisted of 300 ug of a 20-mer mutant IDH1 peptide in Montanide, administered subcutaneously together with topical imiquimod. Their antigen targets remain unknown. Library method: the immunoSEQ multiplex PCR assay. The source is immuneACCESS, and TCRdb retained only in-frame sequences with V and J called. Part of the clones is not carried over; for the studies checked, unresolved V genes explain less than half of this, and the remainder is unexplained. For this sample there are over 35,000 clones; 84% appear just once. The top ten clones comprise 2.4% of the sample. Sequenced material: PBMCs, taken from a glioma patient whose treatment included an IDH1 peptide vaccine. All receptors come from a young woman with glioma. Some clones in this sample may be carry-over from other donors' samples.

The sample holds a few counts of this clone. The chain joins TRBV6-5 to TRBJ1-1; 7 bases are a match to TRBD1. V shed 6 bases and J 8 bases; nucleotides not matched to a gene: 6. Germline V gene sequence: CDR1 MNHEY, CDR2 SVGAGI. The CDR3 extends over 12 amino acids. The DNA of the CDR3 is TGTGCCAGCAGGACAGGGATACGCGAAGCTTTCTTT. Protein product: CASRTGIREAFF.

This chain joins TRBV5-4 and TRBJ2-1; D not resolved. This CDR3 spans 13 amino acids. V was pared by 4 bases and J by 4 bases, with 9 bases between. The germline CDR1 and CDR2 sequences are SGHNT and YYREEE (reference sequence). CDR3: CASSIPPYNEQFF. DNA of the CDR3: TGTGCCAGCAGCATCCCGCCGTACAATGAGCAGTTCTTC.

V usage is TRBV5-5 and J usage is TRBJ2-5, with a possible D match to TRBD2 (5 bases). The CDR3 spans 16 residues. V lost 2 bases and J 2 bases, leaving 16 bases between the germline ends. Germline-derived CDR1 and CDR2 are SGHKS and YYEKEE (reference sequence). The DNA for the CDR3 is TGTGCCAGCAGCTTCGGGTTCGGGGTTGGGCAAGAGACCCAGTACTTC. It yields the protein CASSFGFGVGQETQYF.